This T cell receptor beta chain originates from a study of cytomegalovirus exposure and HLA in healthy donors. Whole-study results and caveats: TCR beta sequences reportedly predicted the HLA-A and HLA-B alleles of most subjects accurately.

Turning to this clone: Its specificity is not known.

Trimming cost V 2 bases and J 4 bases, with 9 bases left between them. This CDR3 contains 14 residues. The V gene's germline CDR1 is MNHEY and CDR2 SMNVEV (reference sequence). As for the donors, each was a healthy bone marrow donor. PCR involved 60 Vbeta and 13 Jbeta primers. The assay was immunoSEQ multiplex PCR, and TCRdb's table has in-frame clones only and misses some. The sample has 200,000 to 250,000 clones; approximately 78% are singletons. This TCR came from a woman aged 40 to 50 in good health and CMV-seronegative. Sequencing was carried out using PBMCs. The chain recombines TRBV27 with TRBJ2-1, with D possibly matching TRBD2 (5 bases). In nucleotides, the CDR3 is TGTGCCAGCAGTTTAGAGCGGCCTTACAATGAGCAGTTCTTC. It encodes CASSLERPYNEQFF.